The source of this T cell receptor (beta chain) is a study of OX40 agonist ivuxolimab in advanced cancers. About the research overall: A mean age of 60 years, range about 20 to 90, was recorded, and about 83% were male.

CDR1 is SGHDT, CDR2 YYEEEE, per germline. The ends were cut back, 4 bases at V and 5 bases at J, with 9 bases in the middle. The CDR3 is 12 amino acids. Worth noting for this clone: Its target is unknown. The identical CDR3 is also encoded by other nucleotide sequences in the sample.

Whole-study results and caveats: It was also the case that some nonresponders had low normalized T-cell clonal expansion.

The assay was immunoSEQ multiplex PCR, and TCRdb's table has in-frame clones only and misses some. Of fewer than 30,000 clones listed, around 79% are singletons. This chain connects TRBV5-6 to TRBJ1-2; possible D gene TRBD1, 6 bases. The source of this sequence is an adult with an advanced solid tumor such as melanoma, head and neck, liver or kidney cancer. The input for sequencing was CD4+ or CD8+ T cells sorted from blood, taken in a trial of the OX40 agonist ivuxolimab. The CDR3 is CASSAGQYGYTF. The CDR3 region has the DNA TGTGCCAGCAGCGCCGGACAGTATGGCTACACCTTC. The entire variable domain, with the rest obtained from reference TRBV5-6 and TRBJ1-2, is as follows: DAGVTQSPTHLIKTRGQQVTLRCSPKSGHDTVSWYQQALGQGPQFIFQYYEEEERQRGNFPDRFSGHQFPNYSSELNVNALLLGDSALYLCASSAGQYGYTFGSGTRLTVV.